The source of this T cell receptor beta chain is a study of blood T cell repertoires in COVID-19. Overall study: PBMCs, B-cell-depleted T cells, or T cells provided the cDNA or gDNA that made up the material.

Seattle patient enrollment occurred during active infection, with longitudinal follow-up thereafter. This CDR3 has 15 amino acids. The trim removed 4 bases at V and 0 bases at J, leaving 4 bases unmatched. The germline CDR1 and CDR2 sequences are SGHRS and YFSETQ. Per the study methods: How many nucleated cells were present was estimated from reference gene primer amplification. Sequenced by immunoSEQ multiplex PCR; TCRdb stores in-frame clones only, minus some. V, J and clone size reflect that table, while D and trimming were determined from the DNA. The data show around 150,000 clones, with 70% to 90% seen just once and around 8% held by the top ten.

This rearrangement joins TRBV5-1 to TRBJ1-1; the match to TRBD1 covers 9 bases. The source of this sequence is a woman aged 55-70 years with COVID-19, enrolled during active disease. The sequenced sample was peripheral blood. The CDR3, as DNA: TGCGCCAGCAGCACGGGACAGGGTATGAACACTGAAGCTTTCTTT. Its translation is CASSTGQGMNTEAFF. The entire variable domain, with the rest obtained from reference TRBV5-1 and TRBJ1-1, is as follows: KAGVTQTPRYLIKTRGQQVTLSCSPISGHRSVSWYQQTPGQGLQFLFEYFSETQRNKGNFPGRFSGRQFSNSRSEMNVSTLELGDSALYLCASSTGQGMNTEAFFGQGTRLTVV.